The present T cell receptor beta chain was sequenced within a study of early T cells in non-severe SARS-CoV-2 infection listed by TCRdb under 2021. Study-wide context: TCR sequencing used bulk RNA from unsorted whole blood, so alpha and beta chains could not be paired.

A case-control design nested within a healthcare worker cohort in London, UK, was used, with weekly nasopharyngeal swab PCR tests and blood sampling performed. Healthcare workers were enrolled in the week of the UK lockdown, from 23 to 31 March 2020, and were followed every week for up to about 16 weeks. Concerning this clonotype itself: This clone's antigen is unknown. Nothing much larger sits one base from this clone, and base qualities are not available.

The library was made by 5' RACE. Sequencer: NextSeq 500. The TCR library protocol attached unique molecular identifiers to individual cDNA molecules to correct for sequencing error and PCR bias. TCR alpha and beta chains were both sequenced, and the abundances of alpha and beta sequences in each sample were closely correlated with each other. Per the original workflow: Decombinator V4 was used to annotate the V gene, J gene and CDR3 of the TCR sequences. TCRs were defined as expanded if a significant change between any two time points was detected under a Poisson model with p below 0.0001. Abundances of TCRs were expressed as counts per million after normalisation to the total number of TCRs sequenced in each sample. MAIT TCRs were defined by TRAV1-2 paired with TRAJ12, TRAJ20 or TRAJ33, and iNKT TCRs by TRAV10 paired with TRAJ18. A search of VDJdb, accessed on 1 November 2021, was run for TCRs annotated to CMV, EBV and SARS-CoV-2, with TCRs annotated for multiple antigens excluded. TCRdb trimmed the raw reads at Q25, called clones with MiXCR and kept productive beta chains. When rows share a CDR3 protein, they turn into one entry using the most common DNA and genes. The V and J calls follow TCRdb's processing rather than the paper's. The sample table records 70,000 to 85,000 distinct CDR3 sequences; around 12% of these occur just once. The top ten hold about 16% of the sample.

Counted from cysteine to phenylalanine, this CDR3 has 16 amino acids. Only the CDR3 portion is preserved as DNA: 48 bases, with reading frame beginning at the first base. Per the germline V gene (reference sequence), MNHNY is the CDR1 and SVGAGI is the CDR2. Trimmed from V: 6 bases; trimmed from J: 5 bases; junction bases lacking a gene match: 10. The paper as a whole reports these results and caveats: Matching against VDJdb was skewed toward anti-spike CD8 responses, likely underestimated virus-specific expansions, and missed private and CD4 specificities.

The source is an adult who was a healthcare worker with PCR-confirmed SARS-CoV-2 infection or an uninfected control (not recorded which). The donor label of this sample is uncertain. The chain is made from TRBV6-6 and TRBJ2-7; 13 central nucleotides agree with TRBD2. The sequencing used whole blood, collected at baseline. The encoded CDR3 is CASSHGLAGVLDEQYF. The sequenced DNA is TGTGCCAGCAGCCATGGACTAGCGGGAGTCTTAGACGAGCAGTACTTC.